Below are 26 T cell receptor beta chains sequenced from a single sample in a study of immune cell composition in non-small cell lung cancer. TCRdb's copy holds only in-frame clones and misses some; the assay was immunoSEQ multiplex PCR. Here the sample spans roughly 15,000 clones, about 85% being singletons. Sequenced material: lung tumor tissue. The receptors were sampled from a human donor with non-small cell lung cancer.

The chain is built from TRBV6-5 and TRBJ2-1; the match to TRBD2 covers 11 bases. Germline CDR1 is MNHEY and CDR2 is SVGAGI. The CDR3 length is 15 residues. V shed 0 bases, J shed 5 bases, and the junction held 0 bases outside the gene matches. Written as DNA, the CDR3 is TGTGCCAGCAGTTACTCGGGACTAGCGGACAATGAGCAGTTCTTC. Translating it yields CASSYSGLADNEQFF.

This chain uses TRBV2 with TRBJ1-2; 7 bases agree with TRBD1. Germline V gene data show CDR1 as SNHLY and CDR2 as FYNNEI. V lost 4 bases and J lost 3; bases outside the gene matches: 8. CDR3 size: 15 residues. CDR3 region: CASSVGQILYYGYTF. CDR3 bases: TGTGCCAGCAGTGTGGGACAGATCCTTTACTATGGCTACACCTTC.

The chain uses TRBV29-1 and TRBJ2-5; D gene uncertain. Germline V gene lookup returns CDR1 SQVTM and CDR2 ANQGSEA. CDR3 length: 13 residues. V was pared by 0 bases and J by 0 bases, with 5 bases between. CDR3 nucleotides: TGCAGCGTTGAAGATACTAACCAAGAGACCCAGTACTTC. It yields the protein CSVEDTNQETQYF.

The V call is TRBV30, the J call TRBJ2-3, with TRBD2 identical over 8 bases. The V gene end was trimmed by 0 bases and the J gene end by 1 base; junction bases not matched to a gene: 0. Germline assignment: CDR1 GTSNPN and CDR2 SVGIG (reference sequence). This CDR3 has 14 residues. CDR3 in DNA: TGTGCCTGGAGTGTAGCGGGGGGCACAGATACGCAGTATTTT. Translation: CAWSVAGGTDTQYF.

In its sample, this clone was seen once. The CDR3 nucleotides are TGTGCCAGCAGCCTTGACTGGCGAGGGAACATTCAGTACTTC. Its protein product is CASSLDWRGNIQYF. The gene calls are TRBV5-4 and TRBJ2-4; a weak D match, TRBD2 (5 bases). This CDR3 spans 14 amino acids. In germline, CDR1 is SGHNT, CDR2 YYREEE (reference sequence). V lost 4 bases to trimming and J lost 7 bases, with 15 bases between them.

This clone was recorded a few times. The rearrangement joins TRBV19 to TRBJ2-2, with 15 positions matching TRBD2. Germline V CDR1 and CDR2: LNHDA, SQIVND (reference sequence). With V trimmed by 6 bases and J by 6 bases, 5 bases remained unmatched. This CDR3 has 16 residues. CDR3 protein: CASSQGTSGRSGELFF. CDR3 nucleotides: TGTGCCAGTAGCCAAGGGACTAGCGGGAGGTCCGGGGAGCTGTTTTTT.

V usage is TRBV12-5 and J usage is TRBJ2-1, with 8 bases lining up with TRBD1. Germline CDR1 and CDR2: LGHNT and FRNRAP. CDR3 length equals 14 residues. V trimming: 6 bases; J trimming: 6 bases; junction bases outside the gene matches: 7. The CDR3 loop reads CASGPGQGFNEQFF. CDR3 DNA sequence: TGTGCTAGTGGACCTGGACAGGGATTCAATGAGCAGTTCTTC.

This clone appeared a few times. The chain uses TRBV30 and TRBJ1-1; a weak D match, TRBD1 (5 bases). V was pared by 2 bases and J by 2 bases, with 12 bases between. The germline V gene encodes CDR1 GTSNPN and CDR2 SVGIG (reference sequence). The CDR3 has 14 residues. In DNA form, the CDR3 reads TGTGCCTGGAGTTCAGGGTTCCTTAACACTGAAGCTTTCTTT. Encoded protein: CAWSSGFLNTEAFF.

V is TRBV28 and J is TRBJ2-7, with D possibly TRBD2 on 6 matching bases. The germline V gene encodes CDR1 MDHEN and CDR2 SYDVKM. The CDR3 has 13 amino acids. V lost 1 base to trimming and J lost 6 bases, with 10 bases between them. In nucleotides, the CDR3 is TGTGCCAGCAGTTTATCTGGACTACGCGAGCAGTACTTC. Translation: CASSLSGLREQYF.

The chain has TRBV6-4 and TRBJ2-1, with 8 nucleotides matching TRBD2. V gave up 5 bases and J gave up 9 bases; unmatched junction bases: 15. CDR3 length: 16 residues. From germline, CDR1 is MRHNA and CDR2 SNTAGT. CDR3 coding DNA: TGTGCCAGCAGTAAGAGACCGGGACTAGGAGACGGTGAGCAGTTCTTC. Translation gives CASSKRPGLGDGEQFF.

This clone is a singleton in its sample. The DNA of the CDR3 is TGTGCCAGCAGCTTAAGTGGACATAGTTACAATGAGCAGTTCTTC. This translates into CASSLSGHSYNEQFF. The chain combines TRBV7-3 with TRBJ2-1, with D possibly matching TRBD1 (5 bases). Per the germline V gene, CDR1 is SGHTA and CDR2 is FQGTGA. The CDR3 length is 15 residues. Trimming cost V 1 base and J 4 bases, with 11 bases left between them.

J is TRBJ1-4 and V is TRBV2; D may be TRBD1 (6 bases). Trimming shortened V by 6 bases and J by 8 bases, and 19 bases separated the two germline ends. Germline V gene data show CDR1 as SNHLY and CDR2 as FYNNEI. The CDR3 length is 15 residues. CDR3 DNA sequence: TGTGCCAGCAGCCCGTCGTTGGGGGCCCGGGAAAAACTGTTTTTT. Translation: CASSPSLGAREKLFF.

This clone was found a few times. The chain uses TRBV7-2 and TRBJ2-7; 11 bases agree with TRBD2. Germline CDR1 is SGHTA and CDR2 is FQGNSA. The CDR3 totals 16 residues. Losses at the gene ends were 6 bases for V and 3 bases for J; bases not matched to a gene: 10. For the CDR3, the DNA is TGTGCCAGCAGGCCTCTAGCGGGAGGTACCTTCTACGAGCAGTACTTC. As protein: CASRPLAGGTFYEQYF. The full variable domain, its missing parts supplied by reference TRBV7-2 and TRBJ2-7, is GAGVSQSPSNKVTEKGKDVELRCDPISGHTALYWYRQSLGQGLEFLIYFQGNSAPDKSGLPSDRFSAERTGGSVSTLTIQRTQQEDSAVYLCASRPLAGGTFYEQYFGPGTRLTVT.

This chain connects TRBV7-8 to TRBJ2-7, with 9 bases matching TRBD2. The CDR3 runs to 15 residues. Trimming took 5 bases from V and 4 from J; bases not matched to a gene: 9. Per germline, CDR1 SGHVS and CDR2 FQNEAQ. The CDR3 protein is CASSPDSGRLYEQYF. The CDR3 nucleotides read TGTGCCAGCAGCCCCGACAGCGGGAGGCTTTACGAGCAGTACTTC. Variable domain in full (rest from reference TRBV7-8 and TRBJ2-7): GAGVSQSPRYKVAKRGQDVALRCDPISGHVSLFWYQQALGQGPEFLTYFQNEAQLDKSGLPSDRFFAERPEGSVSTLKIQRTQQEDSAVYLCASSPDSGRLYEQYFGPGTRLTVT.

The chain employs TRBV27 and TRBJ2-1; TRBD1 aligns across 8 bases. J lost 5 bases, V lost 6 bases, and 9 bases had no gene match. The CDR3 runs to 15 residues. Germline values: CDR1 MNHEY, CDR2 SMNVEV (reference sequence). CDR3 loop: CASRPGTGGHNEQFF. The CDR3 nucleotides read TGTGCCAGCAGACCCGGGACAGGAGGCCACAATGAGCAGTTCTTC.

The chain has TRBV7-3 and TRBJ1-1, with 9 positions matching TRBD1. The CDR3 extends over 17 amino acids. Trimming removed 5 bases from V and 3 bases from J; junction bases left unmatched: 13. CDR1 is SGHTA, CDR2 FQGTGA, per germline. CDR3 nucleotide sequence: TGTGCCAGCAGCGAACAGGGGGCGTTTAGTTTGGACACTGAAGCTTTCTTT. Protein product: CASSEQGAFSLDTEAFF.

This chain connects TRBV19 to TRBJ2-2; TRBD2 agrees at 11 bases. J gave up 6 bases and V 1 base, and 13 bases lay outside the gene matches. Germline V gives CDR1 LNHDA, CDR2 SQIVND (reference sequence). The length of the CDR3 is 19 residues. This CDR3 reads CASSIARGTSGSRAGELFF. CDR3 in DNA: TGTGCCAGTAGTATAGCACGCGGAACTAGCGGGAGTAGGGCCGGGGAGCTGTTTTTT.

The chain employs TRBV9 and TRBJ2-5, with 11 bases that match TRBD2. V lost 1 base, J lost 5 bases, and 4 bases stayed unmatched. CDR3 size: 15 residues. CDR1 and CDR2 (germline): SGDLS, YYNGEE. In DNA form, the CDR3 reads TGTGCCAGCAGCGTAACTAGCGGGGGCACTGAGACCCAGTACTTC. Encoded protein: CASSVTSGGTETQYF.

V is TRBV28 and J is TRBJ2-2, with 10 bases fitting TRBD2. The CDR3 spans 16 residues. Germline lookup yields CDR1 MDHEN and CDR2 SYDVKM. With 6 bases clipped from V and 3 bases from J, the junction kept 7 bases outside the gene matches. CDR3: CASSPAGGRDTGELFF. CDR3 in DNA: TGTGCCAGCAGCCCAGCGGGAGGGCGGGACACCGGGGAGCTGTTTTTT.

This chain connects TRBV6-1 to TRBJ2-3; 7 nucleotides agree with TRBD2. The CDR3 length is 14 residues. V lost 5 bases and J lost 5; bases outside the gene matches: 7. Germline V gene data show CDR1 as MNHNS and CDR2 as SASEGT. For the CDR3, the DNA is TGTGCCAGCAGTTGGGCGGGAGCCGAAGATACGCAGTATTTT. Encoded protein: CASSWAGAEDTQYF.

This clone was seen a handful of times. DNA of the CDR3: TGTGCCAGTACTAGCGGGGGTGTGTATGGCGGGGAGCTGTTTTTT. Its translation is CASTSGGVYGGELFF. This sequence joins TRBV19 and TRBJ2-2, with 10 positions matching TRBD2. This CDR3 contains 15 residues. V lost 7 bases, J lost 7 bases, and 9 bases stayed unmatched. The germline V gene has CDR1 LNHDA and CDR2 SQIVND (reference sequence).

Only one count was recorded for this clone. DNA of the CDR3: TGTGCCAGCAGCGGGCCGGACAGAAACACCGGGGAGCTGTTTTTT. Protein: CASSGPDRNTGELFF. This rearrangement joins TRBV9 to TRBJ2-2; D possibly corresponds to TRBD1 (6 bases). V was pared by 3 bases and J by 2 bases, with 11 bases between. The CDR3 contains 15 residues. The germline CDR1 and CDR2 sequences are SGDLS and YYNGEE.

The J gene is TRBJ2-1, the V gene TRBV28; D gene uncertain. Germline lookup yields CDR1 MDHEN and CDR2 SYDVKM. V lost 2 bases and J lost 3, with 11 bases in between. The CDR3 loop spans 15 amino acids. The CDR3 region has the DNA TGTGCCAGCAGTTTAGGAGACACCAACTACAATGAGCAGTTCTTC. This gives the protein CASSLGDTNYNEQFF.

This rearrangement joins TRBV29-1 to TRBJ2-7, with a weak D call TRBD2 (6 bases). Germline values: CDR1 SQVTM, CDR2 ANQGSEA. CDR3 length: 14 residues. The V and J ends lost 4 bases and 4 bases respectively, with 17 bases between them. CDR3 nucleotides: TGCAGCGTTGGGTCGTCTAGGAGGGTGTACGAGCAGTACTTC. Translated, it gives CSVGSSRRVYEQYF.

This clone was counted once. The genes are TRBV5-5 and TRBJ2-7; D tentatively reads TRBD1 or TRBD2 (6 bases each). CDR1 and CDR2 (germline): SGHKS, YYEKEE (reference sequence). The CDR3 sequence is 15 residues long. The germline V and J ends were trimmed by 4 bases and 0 bases, with 14 bases remaining between them. CDR3: CASSRSGASSYEQYF. In DNA form, the CDR3 reads TGTGCCAGCAGCCGATCGGGGGCGAGCTCCTACGAGCAGTACTTC.

V gene TRBV11-3 combines with J gene TRBJ1-4; no reliable D call. Germline V gene sequence: CDR1 SGHNT, CDR2 YENEEA. V was shortened by 5 bases and J by 0 bases, with 10 bases between the two germline ends. CDR3 length: 15 amino acids. In nucleotides, the CDR3 is TGTGCCAGCAGCCCAAGGACGGCAACTAATGAAAAACTGTTTTTT. Translated: CASSPRTATNEKLFF.